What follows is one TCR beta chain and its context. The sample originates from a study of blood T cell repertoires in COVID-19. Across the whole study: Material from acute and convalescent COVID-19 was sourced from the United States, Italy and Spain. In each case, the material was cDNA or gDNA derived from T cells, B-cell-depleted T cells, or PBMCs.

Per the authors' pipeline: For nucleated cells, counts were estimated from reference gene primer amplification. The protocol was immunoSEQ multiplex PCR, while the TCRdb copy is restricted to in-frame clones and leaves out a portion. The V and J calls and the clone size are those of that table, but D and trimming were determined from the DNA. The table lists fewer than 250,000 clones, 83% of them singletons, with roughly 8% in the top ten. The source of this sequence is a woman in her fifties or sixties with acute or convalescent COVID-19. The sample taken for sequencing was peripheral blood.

CDR3 sequence (DNA): TGTGCCAGCCGGGGCGGGGGCCAGCTGGGTGGCTACACCTTC. It is translated as CASRGGGQLGGYTF. The chain couples TRBV28 to TRBJ1-2; possible D gene TRBD1, 6 bases. The length of the CDR3 is 14 residues. Germline-derived CDR1 and CDR2 are MDHEN and SYDVKM. V was clipped by 8 bases and J by 7 bases, with 20 bases between them.